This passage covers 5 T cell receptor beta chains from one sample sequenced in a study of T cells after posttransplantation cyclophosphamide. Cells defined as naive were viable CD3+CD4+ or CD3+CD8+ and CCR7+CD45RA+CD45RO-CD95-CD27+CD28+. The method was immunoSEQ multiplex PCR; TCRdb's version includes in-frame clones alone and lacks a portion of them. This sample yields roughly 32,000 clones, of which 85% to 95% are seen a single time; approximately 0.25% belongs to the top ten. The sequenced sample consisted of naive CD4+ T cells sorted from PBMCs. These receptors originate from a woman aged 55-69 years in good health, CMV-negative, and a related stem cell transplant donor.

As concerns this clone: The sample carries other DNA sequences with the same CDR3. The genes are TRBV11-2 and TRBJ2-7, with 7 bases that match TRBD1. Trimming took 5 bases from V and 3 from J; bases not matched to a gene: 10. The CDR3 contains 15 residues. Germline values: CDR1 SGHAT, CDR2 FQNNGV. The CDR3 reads CASSQRGDRVYEQYF. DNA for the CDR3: TGTGCCAGCAGCCAGCGTGGTGACAGGGTCTACGAGCAGTACTTC.

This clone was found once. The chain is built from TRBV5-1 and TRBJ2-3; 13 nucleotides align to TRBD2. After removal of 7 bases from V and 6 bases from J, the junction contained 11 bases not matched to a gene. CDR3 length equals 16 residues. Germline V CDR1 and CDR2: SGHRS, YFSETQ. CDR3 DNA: TGCGCCAGCGCTTCCGAAACGACTAGCGGGAGGGATACGCAGTATTTT. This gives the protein CASASETTSGRDTQYF.

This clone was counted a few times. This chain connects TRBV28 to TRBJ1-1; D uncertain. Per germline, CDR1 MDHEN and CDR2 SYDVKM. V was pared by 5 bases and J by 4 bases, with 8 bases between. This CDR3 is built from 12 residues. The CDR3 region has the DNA TGTGCCAGCAGTCTTCGTGTCACTGAAGCTTTCTTT. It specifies CASSLRVTEAFF.

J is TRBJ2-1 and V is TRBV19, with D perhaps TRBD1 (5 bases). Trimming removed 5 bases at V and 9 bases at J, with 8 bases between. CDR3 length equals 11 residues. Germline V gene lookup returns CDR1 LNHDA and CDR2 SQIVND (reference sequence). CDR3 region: CASSLRGEQFF. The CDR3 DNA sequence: TGTGCCAGTAGTCTAAGGGGTGAGCAGTTCTTC.

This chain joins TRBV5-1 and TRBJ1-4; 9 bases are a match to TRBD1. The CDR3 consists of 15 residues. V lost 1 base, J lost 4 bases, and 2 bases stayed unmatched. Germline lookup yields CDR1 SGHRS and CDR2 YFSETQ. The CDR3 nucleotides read TGCGCCAGCAGCTTGTCGACAGGGGGTAATGAAAAACTGTTTTTT. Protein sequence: CASSLSTGGNEKLFF.